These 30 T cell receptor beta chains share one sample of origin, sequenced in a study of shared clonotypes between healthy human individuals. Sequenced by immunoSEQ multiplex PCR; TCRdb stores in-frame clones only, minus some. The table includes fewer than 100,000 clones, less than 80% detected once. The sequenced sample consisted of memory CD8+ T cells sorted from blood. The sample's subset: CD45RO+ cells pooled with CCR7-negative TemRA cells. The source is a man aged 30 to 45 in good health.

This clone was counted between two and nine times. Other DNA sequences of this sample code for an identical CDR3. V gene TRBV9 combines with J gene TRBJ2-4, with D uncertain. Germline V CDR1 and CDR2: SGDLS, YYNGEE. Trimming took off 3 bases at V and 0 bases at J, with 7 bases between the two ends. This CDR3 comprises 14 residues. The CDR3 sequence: CASSGSLAKNIQYF. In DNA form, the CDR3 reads TGTGCCAGCAGCGGAAGCCTAGCCAAAAACATTCAGTACTTC.

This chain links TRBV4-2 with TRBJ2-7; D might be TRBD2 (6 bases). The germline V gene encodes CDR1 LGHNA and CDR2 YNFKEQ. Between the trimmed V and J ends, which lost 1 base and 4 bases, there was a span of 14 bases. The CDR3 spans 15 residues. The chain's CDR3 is CASSQGGGSGYEQYF. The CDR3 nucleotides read TGTGCCAGCAGCCAAGGGGGAGGTAGCGGATACGAGCAGTACTTC.

CDR3 amino acids: CASSVQGRRVSEQFF. For the CDR3, the DNA is TGTGCCAGCAGCGTACAGGGTCGGAGGGTCAGTGAGCAGTTCTTC. This rearrangement joins TRBV7-9 to TRBJ2-1; possibly TRBD1 or TRBD2 for D (6 bases each). Germline CDR1 reads SEHNR; CDR2 reads FQNEAQ (reference sequence). Trimming pared 5 bases from V and 9 bases from J, leaving 20 bases between. The length of the CDR3 is 15 residues.

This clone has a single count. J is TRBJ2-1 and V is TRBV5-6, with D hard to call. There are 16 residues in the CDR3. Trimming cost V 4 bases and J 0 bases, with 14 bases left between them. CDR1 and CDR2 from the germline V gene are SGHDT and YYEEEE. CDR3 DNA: TGTGCCAGCAGCCTCGAGTCGGTGAGCTCCTACAATGAGCAGTTCTTC. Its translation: CASSLESVSSYNEQFF.

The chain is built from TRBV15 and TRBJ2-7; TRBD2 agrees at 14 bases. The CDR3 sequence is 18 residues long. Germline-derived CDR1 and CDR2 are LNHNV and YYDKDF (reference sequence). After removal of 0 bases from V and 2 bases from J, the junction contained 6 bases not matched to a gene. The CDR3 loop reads CATSRDLLGLAGAYEQYF. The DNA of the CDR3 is TGTGCCACCAGCAGAGATCTATTGGGACTAGCGGGGGCCTACGAGCAGTACTTC.

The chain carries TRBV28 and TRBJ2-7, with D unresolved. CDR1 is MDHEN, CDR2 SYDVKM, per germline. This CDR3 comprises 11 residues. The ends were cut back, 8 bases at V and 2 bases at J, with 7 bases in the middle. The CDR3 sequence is CASADAYEQYF. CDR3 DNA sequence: TGTGCCAGCGCGGATGCCTACGAGCAGTACTTC.

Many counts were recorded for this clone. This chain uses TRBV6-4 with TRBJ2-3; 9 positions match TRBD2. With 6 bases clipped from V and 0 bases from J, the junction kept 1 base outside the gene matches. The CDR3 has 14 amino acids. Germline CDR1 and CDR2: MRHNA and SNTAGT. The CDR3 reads CASSTSGSTDTQYF. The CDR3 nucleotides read TGTGCCAGCAGCACTAGCGGGAGCACAGATACGCAGTATTTT.

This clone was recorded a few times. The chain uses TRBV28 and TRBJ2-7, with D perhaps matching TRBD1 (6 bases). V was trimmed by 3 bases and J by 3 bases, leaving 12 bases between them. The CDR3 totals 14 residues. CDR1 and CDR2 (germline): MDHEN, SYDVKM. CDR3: CASSFRRQVYEQYF. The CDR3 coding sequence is TGTGCCAGCAGTTTTCGGCGACAGGTCTACGAGCAGTACTTC.

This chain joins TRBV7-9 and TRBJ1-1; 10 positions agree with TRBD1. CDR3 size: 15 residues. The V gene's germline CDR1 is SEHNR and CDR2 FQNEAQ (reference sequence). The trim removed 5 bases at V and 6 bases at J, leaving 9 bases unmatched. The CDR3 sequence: CASSRGDRGEPEAFF. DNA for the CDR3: TGTGCCAGCAGCCGAGGGGACAGGGGAGAACCTGAAGCTTTCTTT.

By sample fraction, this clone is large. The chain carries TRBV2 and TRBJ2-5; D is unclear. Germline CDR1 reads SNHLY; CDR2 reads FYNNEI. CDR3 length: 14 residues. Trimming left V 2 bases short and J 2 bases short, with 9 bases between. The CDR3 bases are TGTGCCAGCAGTGAAATGGGCAGACAAGAGACCCAGTACTTC. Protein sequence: CASSEMGRQETQYF.

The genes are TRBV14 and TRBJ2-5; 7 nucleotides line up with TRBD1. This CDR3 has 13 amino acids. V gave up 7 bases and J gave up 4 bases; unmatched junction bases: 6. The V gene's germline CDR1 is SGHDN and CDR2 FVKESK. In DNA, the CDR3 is TGTGCCAGCACGACAGGGTGGAGAGAGACCCAGTACTTC. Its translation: CASTTGWRETQYF.

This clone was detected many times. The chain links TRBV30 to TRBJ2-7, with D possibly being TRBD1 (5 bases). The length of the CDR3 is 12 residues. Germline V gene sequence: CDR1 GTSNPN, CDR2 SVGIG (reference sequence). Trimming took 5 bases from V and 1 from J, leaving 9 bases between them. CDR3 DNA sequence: TGTGCCTGGGACAGAGATTCCTACGAGCAGTACTTC. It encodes CAWDRDSYEQYF.

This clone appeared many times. This CDR3 is CASSMGGEYQPQHF. CDR3 nucleotide sequence: TGTGCCAGTAGTATGGGGGGCGAGTATCAGCCCCAGCATTTT. The V call is TRBV19, the J call TRBJ1-5, with D perhaps TRBD1 (6 bases). From germline, CDR1 is LNHDA and CDR2 SQIVND (reference sequence). The CDR3 consists of 14 residues. V lost 3 bases and J lost 5, with 11 bases in between.

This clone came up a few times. The CDR3 DNA reads as TGTGCCAGCAGCTTAACTAATGAAAAACTGTTTTTT. Residues: CASSLTNEKLFF. V usage is TRBV7-9 and J usage is TRBJ1-4, with D uncertain. V lost 2 bases to trimming and J lost 2 bases, with 0 bases between them. The CDR3 is made up of 12 amino acids. The germline gives CDR1 SEHNR, CDR2 FQNEAQ (reference sequence).

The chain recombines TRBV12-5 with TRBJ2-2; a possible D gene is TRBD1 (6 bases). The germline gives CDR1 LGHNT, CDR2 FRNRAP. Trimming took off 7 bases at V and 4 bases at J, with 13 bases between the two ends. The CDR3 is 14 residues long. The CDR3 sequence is CASERGSGTGELFF. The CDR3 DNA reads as TGTGCTAGTGAAAGGGGGTCGGGCACCGGGGAGCTGTTTTTT.

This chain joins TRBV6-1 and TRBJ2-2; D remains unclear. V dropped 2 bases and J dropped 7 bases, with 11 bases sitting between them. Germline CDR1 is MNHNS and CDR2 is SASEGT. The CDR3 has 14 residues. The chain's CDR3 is CASSETAGVGELFF. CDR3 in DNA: TGTGCCAGCAGTGAAACAGCCGGAGTCGGGGAGCTGTTTTTT.

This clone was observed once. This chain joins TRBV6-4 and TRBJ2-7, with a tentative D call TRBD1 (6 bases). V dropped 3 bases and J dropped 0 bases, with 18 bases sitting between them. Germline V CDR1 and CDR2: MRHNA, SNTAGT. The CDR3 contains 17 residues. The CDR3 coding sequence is TGTGCCAGCAGTGATGGAGCAGGGGTTACTCTCTCCTACGAGCAGTACTTC. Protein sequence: CASSDGAGVTLSYEQYF.

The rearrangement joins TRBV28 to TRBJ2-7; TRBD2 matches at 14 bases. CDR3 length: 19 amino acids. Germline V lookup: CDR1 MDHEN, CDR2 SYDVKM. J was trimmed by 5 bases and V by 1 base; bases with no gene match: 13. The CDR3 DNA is TGTGCCAGCAGTTTATTTCGCTGGGGGACTAGCGGGAGATCCCACGAGCAGTACTTC. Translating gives CASSLFRWGTSGRSHEQYF. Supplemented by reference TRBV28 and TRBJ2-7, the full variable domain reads DVKVTQSSRYLVKRTGEKVFLECVQDMDHENMFWYRQDPGLGLRLIYFSYDVKMKEKGDIPEGYSVSREKKERFSLILESASTNQTSMYLCASSLFRWGTSGRSHEQYFGPGTRLTVT.

CDR3 sequence reads: CASSDGRGPETQYF. The CDR3 nucleotides read TGTGCCAGCAGTGATGGCAGGGGGCCGGAGACCCAGTACTTC. J is TRBJ2-5 and V is TRBV2; 8 bases align to TRBD1. This CDR3 comprises 14 residues. V lost 3 bases and J lost 5; bases outside the gene matches: 5. In germline, CDR1 is SNHLY, CDR2 FYNNEI. Supplemented by reference TRBV2 and TRBJ2-5, the full variable domain reads EPEVTQTPSHQVTQMGQEVILRCVPISNHLYFYWYRQILGQKVEFLVSFYNNEISEKSEIFDDQFSVERPDGSNFTLKIRSTKLEDSAMYFCASSDGRGPETQYFGPGTRLLVL.

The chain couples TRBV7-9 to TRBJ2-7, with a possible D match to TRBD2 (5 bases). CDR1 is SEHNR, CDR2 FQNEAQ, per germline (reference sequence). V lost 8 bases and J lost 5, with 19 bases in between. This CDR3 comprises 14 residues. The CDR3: CASEGSIKKDEQYF. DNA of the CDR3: TGTGCCAGCGAGGGTAGTATTAAAAAGGACGAGCAGTACTTC.

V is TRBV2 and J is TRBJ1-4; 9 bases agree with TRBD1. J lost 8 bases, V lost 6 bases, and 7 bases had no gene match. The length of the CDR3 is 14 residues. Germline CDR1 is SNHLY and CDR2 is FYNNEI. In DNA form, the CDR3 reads TGTGCCAGCAGGACCGGGACAGGGCTCGAAAAACTGTTTTTT. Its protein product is CASRTGTGLEKLFF.

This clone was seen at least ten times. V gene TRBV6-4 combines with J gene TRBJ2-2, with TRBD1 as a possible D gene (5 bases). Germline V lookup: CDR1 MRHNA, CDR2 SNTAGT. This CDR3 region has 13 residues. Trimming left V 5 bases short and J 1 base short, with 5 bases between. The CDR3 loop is CASSTGNTGELFF. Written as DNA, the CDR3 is TGTGCCAGCAGTACAGGGAACACCGGGGAGCTGTTTTTT.

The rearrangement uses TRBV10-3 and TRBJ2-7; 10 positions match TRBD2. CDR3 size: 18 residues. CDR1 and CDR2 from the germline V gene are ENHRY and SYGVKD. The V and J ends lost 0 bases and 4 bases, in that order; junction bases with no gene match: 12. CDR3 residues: CAISESYDTGTSVYEQYF. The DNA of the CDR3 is TGTGCCATCAGTGAGTCGTATGATACCGGGACTAGCGTTTACGAGCAGTACTTC.

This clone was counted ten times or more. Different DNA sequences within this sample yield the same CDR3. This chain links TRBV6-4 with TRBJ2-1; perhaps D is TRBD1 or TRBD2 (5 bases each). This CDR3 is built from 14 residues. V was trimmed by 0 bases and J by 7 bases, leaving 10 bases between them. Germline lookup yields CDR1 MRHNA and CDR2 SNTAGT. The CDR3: CASSDSGGGNEQFF. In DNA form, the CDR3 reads TGTGCCAGCAGTGACTCGGGTGGGGGAAATGAGCAGTTCTTC.

The CDR3 DNA reads TGTGCCAGCAGCTTTTCCCACGAGCAGTACTTC. Residues: CASSFSHEQYF. The chain combines TRBV7-9 with TRBJ2-7; D remains unclear. This CDR3 contains 11 residues. Deletions cut 3 bases from V and 5 bases from J, with 5 bases between. The germline V gene encodes CDR1 SEHNR and CDR2 FQNEAQ (reference sequence).

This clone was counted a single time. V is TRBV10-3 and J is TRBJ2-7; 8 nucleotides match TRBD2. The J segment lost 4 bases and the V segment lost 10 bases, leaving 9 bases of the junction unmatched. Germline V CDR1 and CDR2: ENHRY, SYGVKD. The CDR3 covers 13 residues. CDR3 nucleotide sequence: TGTGCCACAACAAGCGGGAGTGTTTACGAGCAGTACTTC. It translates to CATTSGSVYEQYF.

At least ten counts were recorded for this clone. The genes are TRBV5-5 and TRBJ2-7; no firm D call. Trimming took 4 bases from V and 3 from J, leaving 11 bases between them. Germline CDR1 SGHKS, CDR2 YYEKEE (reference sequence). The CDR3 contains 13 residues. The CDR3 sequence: CASSPSWGYEQYF. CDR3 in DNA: TGTGCCAGCAGCCCGAGCTGGGGCTACGAGCAGTACTTC.

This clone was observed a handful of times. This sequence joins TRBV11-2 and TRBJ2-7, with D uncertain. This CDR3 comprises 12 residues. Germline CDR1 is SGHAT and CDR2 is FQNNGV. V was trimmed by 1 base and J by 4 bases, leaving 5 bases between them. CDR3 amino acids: CASSLARYEQYF. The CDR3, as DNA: TGTGCCAGCAGCTTAGCGCGTTACGAGCAGTACTTC.

This CDR3 is CASKTGLAGAPSSYEQYF. The CDR3, as DNA: TGTGCCAGCAAGACCGGACTAGCGGGAGCTCCGAGCTCCTACGAGCAGTACTTC. The chain has TRBV2 and TRBJ2-7, with 13 bases aligning to TRBD2. The J segment lost 0 bases and the V segment lost 7 bases, leaving 12 bases of the junction unmatched. CDR1 and CDR2 from the germline V gene are SNHLY and FYNNEI. The CDR3 is 18 residues long.

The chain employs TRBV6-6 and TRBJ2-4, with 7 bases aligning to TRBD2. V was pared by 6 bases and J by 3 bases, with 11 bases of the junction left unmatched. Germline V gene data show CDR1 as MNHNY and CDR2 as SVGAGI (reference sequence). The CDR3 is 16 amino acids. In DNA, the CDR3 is TGTGCCAGCAGCCCCGGCGGGAGTAAGGTCAAAAACATTCAGTACTTC. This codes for CASSPGGSKVKNIQYF.